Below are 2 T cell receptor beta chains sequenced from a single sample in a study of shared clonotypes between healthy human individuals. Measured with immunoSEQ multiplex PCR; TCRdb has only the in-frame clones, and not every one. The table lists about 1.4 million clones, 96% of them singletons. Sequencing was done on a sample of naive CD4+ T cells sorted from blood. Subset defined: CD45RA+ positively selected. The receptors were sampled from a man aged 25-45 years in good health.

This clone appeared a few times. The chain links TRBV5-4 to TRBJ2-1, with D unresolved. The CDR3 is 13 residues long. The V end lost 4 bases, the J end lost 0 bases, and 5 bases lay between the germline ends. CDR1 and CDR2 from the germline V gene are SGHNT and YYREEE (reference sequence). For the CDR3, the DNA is TGTGCCAGCAGCCAGAGCTCCTACAATGAGCAGTTCTTC. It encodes CASSQSSYNEQFF.

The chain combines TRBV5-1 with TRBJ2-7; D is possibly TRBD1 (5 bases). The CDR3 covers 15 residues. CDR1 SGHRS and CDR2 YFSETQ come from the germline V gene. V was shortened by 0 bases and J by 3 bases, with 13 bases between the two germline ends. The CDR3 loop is CASSLADKGFYEQYF. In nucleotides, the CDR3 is TGCGCCAGCAGCTTGGCAGACAAGGGGTTCTACGAGCAGTACTTC.